This TCR beta chain originates from a study of control samples from healthy donors and cancer patients. Trimming took off 1 base at V and 10 bases at J, with 14 bases between the two ends. The germline CDR1 and CDR2 sequences are SGHTA and FQGNSA. This CDR3 has 14 residues. Using immunoSEQ multiplex PCR, the repertoire was profiled, and TCRdb retains in-frame clones only, with some absent. This table holds more than 85,000 clones, just over 90% found once. V is TRBV7-2 and J is TRBJ2-1; D might be TRBD2 (6 bases). Sequencing was performed on blood. The sequence was obtained from a woman aged 18-29 years in good health. Here the CDR3 DNA reads TGTGCCAGCAGCTTAGTGTACGGGGCGGGAGAGCAGTTCTTC. It is translated as CASSLVYGAGEQFF.